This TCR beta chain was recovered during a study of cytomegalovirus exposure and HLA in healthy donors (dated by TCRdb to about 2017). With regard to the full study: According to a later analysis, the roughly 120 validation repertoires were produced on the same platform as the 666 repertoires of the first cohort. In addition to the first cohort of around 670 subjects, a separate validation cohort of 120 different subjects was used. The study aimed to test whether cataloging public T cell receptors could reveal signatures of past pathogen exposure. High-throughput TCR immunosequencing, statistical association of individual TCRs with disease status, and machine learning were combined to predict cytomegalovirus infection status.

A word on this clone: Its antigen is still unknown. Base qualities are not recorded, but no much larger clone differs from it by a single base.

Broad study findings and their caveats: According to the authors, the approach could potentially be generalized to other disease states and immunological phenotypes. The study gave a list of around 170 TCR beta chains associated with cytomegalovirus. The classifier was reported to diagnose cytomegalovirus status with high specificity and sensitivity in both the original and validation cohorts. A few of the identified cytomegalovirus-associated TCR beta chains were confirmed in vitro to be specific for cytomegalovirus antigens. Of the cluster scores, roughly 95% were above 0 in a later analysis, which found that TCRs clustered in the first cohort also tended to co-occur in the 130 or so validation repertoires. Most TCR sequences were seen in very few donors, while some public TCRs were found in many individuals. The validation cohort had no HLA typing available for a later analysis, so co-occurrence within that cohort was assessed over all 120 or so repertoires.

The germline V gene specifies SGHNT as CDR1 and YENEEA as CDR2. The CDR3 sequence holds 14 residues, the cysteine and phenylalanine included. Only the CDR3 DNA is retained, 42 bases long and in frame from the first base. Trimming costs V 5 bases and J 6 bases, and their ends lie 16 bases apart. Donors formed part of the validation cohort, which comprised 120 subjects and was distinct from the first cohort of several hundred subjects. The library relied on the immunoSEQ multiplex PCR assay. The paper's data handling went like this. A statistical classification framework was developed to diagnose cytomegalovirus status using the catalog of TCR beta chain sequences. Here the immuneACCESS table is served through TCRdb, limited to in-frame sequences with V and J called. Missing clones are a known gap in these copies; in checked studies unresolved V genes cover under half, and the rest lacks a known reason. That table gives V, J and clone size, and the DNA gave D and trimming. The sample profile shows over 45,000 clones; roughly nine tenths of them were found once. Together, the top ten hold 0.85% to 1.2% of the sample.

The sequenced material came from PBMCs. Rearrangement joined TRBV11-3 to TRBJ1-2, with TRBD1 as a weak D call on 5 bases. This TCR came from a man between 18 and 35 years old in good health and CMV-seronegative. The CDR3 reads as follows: CASSGLGRGDGYTF. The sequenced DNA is TGTGCCAGCAGCGGCCTCGGTCGGGGGGATGGCTACACCTTC.